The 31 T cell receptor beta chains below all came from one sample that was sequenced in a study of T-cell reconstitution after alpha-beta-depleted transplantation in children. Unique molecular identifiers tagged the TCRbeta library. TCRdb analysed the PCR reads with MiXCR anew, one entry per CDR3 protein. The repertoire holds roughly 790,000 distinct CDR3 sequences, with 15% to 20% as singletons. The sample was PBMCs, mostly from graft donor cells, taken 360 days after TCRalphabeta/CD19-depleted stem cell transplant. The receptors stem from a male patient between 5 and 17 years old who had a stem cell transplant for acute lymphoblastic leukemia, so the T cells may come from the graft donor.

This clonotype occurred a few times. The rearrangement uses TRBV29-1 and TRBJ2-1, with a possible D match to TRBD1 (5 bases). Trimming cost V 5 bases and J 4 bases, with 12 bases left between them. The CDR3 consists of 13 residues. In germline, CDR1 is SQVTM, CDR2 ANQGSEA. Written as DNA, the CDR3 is TGCAGCGTTTCGGGCAGGGCGTACAATGAGCAGTTCTTC. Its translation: CSVSGRAYNEQFF.

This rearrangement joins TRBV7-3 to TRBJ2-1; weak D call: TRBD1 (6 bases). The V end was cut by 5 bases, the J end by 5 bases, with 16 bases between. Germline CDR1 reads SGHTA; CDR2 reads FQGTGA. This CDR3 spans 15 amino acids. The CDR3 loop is CASSPAGTINNEQFF. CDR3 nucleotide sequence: TGTGCCAGCAGCCCGGCCGGGACAATAAACAATGAGCAGTTCTTC.

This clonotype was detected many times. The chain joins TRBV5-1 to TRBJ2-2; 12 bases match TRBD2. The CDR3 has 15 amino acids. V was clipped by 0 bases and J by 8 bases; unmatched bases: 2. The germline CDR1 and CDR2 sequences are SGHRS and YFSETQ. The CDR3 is CASSLGLAGAGELFF. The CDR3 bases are TGCGCCAGCAGCTTGGGACTAGCGGGAGCAGGGGAGCTGTTTTTT.

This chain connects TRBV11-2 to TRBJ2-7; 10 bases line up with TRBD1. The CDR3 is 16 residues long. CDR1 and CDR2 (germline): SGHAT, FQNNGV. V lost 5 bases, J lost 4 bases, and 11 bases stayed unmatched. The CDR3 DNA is TGTGCCAGCAGCGCCGCCGGATGGGACAGGGGTTACGAGCAGTACTTC. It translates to CASSAAGWDRGYEQYF.

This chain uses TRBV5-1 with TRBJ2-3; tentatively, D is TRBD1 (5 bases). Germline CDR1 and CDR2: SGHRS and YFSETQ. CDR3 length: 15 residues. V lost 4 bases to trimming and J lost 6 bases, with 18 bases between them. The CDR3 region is CASSPISRGGDTQYF. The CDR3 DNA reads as TGCGCCAGCAGCCCCATCTCTAGGGGTGGCGATACGCAGTATTTT.

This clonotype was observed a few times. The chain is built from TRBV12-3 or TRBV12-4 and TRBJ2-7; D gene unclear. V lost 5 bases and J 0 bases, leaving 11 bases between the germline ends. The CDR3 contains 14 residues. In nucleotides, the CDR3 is TGTGCCAGCAGTCAATCGTTCTTCTCCTACGAGCAGTACTTC. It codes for CASSQSFFSYEQYF.

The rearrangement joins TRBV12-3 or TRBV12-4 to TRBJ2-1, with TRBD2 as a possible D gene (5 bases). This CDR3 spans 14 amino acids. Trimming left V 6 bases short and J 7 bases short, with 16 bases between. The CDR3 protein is CASSLWARGNEQFF. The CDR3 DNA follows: TGTGCCAGCAGCTTATGGGCCCGAGGGAATGAGCAGTTCTTC.

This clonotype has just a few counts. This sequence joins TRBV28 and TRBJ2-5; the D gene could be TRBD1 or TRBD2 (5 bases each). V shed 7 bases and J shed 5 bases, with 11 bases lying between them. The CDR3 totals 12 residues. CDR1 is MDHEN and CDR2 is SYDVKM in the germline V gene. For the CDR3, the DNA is TGTGCCAGCAACCGGGGCCGGGAGACCCAGTACTTC. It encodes CASNRGRETQYF.

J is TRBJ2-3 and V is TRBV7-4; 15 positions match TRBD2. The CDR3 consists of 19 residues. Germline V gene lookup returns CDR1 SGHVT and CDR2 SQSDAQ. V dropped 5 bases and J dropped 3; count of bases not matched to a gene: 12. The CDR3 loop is CASSLVPRGLAGGTDTQYF. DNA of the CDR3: TGTGCCAGCAGCCTTGTGCCAAGGGGACTAGCGGGAGGTACAGATACGCAGTATTTT.

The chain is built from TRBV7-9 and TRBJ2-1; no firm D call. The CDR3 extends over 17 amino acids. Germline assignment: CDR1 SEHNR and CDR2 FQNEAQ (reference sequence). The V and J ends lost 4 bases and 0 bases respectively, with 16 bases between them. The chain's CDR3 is CASSSLGFSSSYNEQFF. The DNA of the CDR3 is TGTGCCAGCAGCTCCTTGGGCTTCTCGAGCTCCTACAATGAGCAGTTCTTC. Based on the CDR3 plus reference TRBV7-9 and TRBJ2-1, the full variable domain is DTGVSQNPRHKITKRGQNVTFRCDPISEHNRLYWYRQTLGQGPEFLTYFQNEAQLEKSRLLSDRFSAERPKGSFSTLEIQRTEQGDSAMYLCASSSLGFSSSYNEQFFGPGTRLTVL.

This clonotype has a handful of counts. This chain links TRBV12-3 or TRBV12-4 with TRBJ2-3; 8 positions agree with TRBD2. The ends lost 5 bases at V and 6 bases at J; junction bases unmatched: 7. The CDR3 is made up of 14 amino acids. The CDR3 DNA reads TGTGCCAGCAGTATCCGGGGGGGGATGGATACGCAGTATTTT. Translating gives CASSIRGGMDTQYF.

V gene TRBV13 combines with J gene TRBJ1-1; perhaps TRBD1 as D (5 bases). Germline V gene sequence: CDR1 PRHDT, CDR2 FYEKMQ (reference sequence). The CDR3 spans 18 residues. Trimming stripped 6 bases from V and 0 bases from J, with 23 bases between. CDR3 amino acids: CASRTPPGMGGVNTEAFF. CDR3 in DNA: TGTGCCAGCAGGACTCCCCCCGGAATGGGGGGGGTGAACACTGAAGCTTTCTTT.

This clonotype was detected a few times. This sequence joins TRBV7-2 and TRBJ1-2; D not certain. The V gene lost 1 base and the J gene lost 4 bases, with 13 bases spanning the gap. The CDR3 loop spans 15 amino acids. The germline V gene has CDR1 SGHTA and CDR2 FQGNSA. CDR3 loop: CASSLGSAGSYGYTF. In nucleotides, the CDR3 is TGTGCCAGCAGCTTAGGATCGGCAGGATCCTATGGCTACACCTTC.

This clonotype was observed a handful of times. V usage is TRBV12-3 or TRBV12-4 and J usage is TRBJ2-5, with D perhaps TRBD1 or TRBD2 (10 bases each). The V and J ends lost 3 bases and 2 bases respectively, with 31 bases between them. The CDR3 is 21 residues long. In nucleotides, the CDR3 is TGTGCCAGCAGTTTCCCGGACAGGGGGATTTCGGGACTAGCGACTCAAGAGACCCAGTACTTC. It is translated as CASSFPDRGISGLATQETQYF.

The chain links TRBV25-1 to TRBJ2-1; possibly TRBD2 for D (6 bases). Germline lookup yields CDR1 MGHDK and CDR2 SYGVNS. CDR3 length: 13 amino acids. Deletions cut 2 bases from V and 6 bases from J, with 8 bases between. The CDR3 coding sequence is TGTGCCAGCAGTGAAGCCGGGAGCAATGAGCAGTTCTTC. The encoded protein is CASSEAGSNEQFF.

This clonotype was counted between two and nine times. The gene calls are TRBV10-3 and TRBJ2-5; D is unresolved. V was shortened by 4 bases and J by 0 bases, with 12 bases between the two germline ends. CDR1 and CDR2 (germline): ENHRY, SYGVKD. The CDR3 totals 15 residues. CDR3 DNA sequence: TGTGCCATCAGTGGCCCAGGAGACAACCAAGAGACCCAGTACTTC. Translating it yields CAISGPGDNQETQYF.

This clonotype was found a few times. DNA of the CDR3: TGTGCCAGCAGCTCACATACAGGGTTTGGGGATACGCAGTATTTT. This translates into CASSSHTGFGDTQYF. The chain recombines TRBV7-3 with TRBJ2-3, with D possibly being TRBD1 (6 bases). The CDR3 loop spans 15 amino acids. Trimming stripped 4 bases from V and 6 bases from J, with 17 bases between. Germline V gene lookup returns CDR1 SGHTA and CDR2 FQGTGA.

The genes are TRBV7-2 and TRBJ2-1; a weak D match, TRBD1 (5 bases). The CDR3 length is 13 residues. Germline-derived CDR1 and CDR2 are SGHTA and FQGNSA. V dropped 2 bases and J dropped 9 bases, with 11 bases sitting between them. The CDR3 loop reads CASSLKRRGEQFF. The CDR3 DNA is TGTGCCAGCAGCTTAAAGCGAAGGGGTGAGCAGTTCTTC.

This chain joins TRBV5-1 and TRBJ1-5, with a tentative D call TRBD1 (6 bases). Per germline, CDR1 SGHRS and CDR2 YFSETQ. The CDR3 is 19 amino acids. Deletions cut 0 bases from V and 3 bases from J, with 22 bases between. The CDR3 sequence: CASSLVPDGGRGHNQPQHF. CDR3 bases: TGCGCCAGCAGCTTGGTCCCCGACGGGGGGCGAGGGCACAATCAGCCCCAGCATTTT.

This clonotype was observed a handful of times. CDR3 sequence reads: CASLPRSSLLETQYF. The CDR3 coding sequence is TGTGCCAGCCTCCCCCGTAGCAGCCTTCTCGAGACCCAGTACTTC. J is TRBJ2-5 and V is TRBV7-9, with no clear D. Trimming removed 8 bases from V and 5 bases from J, with 21 bases in between. This CDR3 has 15 amino acids. Germline values: CDR1 SEHNR, CDR2 FQNEAQ (reference sequence).

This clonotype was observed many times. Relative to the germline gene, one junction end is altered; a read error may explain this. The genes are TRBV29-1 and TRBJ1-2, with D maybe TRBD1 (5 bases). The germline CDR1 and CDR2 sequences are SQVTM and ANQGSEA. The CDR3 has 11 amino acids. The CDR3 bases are TGCAGCGTTCAACGGGACCGTGGGTATCCCTTC. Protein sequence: CSVQRDRGYPF.

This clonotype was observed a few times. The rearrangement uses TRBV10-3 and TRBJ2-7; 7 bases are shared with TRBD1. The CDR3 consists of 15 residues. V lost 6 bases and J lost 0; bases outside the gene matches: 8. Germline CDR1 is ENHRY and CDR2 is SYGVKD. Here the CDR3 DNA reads TGTGCCATCAGGGGACAGCCCACCAGCTCCTACGAGCAGTACTTC. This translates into CAIRGQPTSSYEQYF.

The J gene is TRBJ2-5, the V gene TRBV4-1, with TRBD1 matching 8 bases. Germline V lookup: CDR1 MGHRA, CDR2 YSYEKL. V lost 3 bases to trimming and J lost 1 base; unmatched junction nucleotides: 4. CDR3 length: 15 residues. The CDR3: CASSHPQGGQETQYF. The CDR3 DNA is TGCGCCAGCAGCCACCCACAGGGGGGCCAAGAGACCCAGTACTTC.

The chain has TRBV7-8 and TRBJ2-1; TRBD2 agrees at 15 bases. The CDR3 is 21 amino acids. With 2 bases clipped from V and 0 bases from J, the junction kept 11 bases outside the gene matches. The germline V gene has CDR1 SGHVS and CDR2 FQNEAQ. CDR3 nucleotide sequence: TGTGCCAGCAGCTTACTACTGGGGGGGACTAGCGGGAGGCCCTCCTACAATGAGCAGTTCTTC. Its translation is CASSLLLGGTSGRPSYNEQFF.

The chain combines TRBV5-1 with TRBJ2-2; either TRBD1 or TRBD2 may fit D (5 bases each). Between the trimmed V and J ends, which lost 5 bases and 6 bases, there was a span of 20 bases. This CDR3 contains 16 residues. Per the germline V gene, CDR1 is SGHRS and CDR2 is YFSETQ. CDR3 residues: CASSQRGSEVPGELFF. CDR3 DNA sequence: TGCGCCAGCAGTCAGAGGGGCAGTGAAGTTCCCGGGGAGCTGTTTTTT.

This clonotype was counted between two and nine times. The CDR3 DNA is TGTGCCAGCAGCCCCAGGGGCTGGGATAATTCACCCCTCCACTTT. Translation gives CASSPRGWDNSPLHF. The J gene is TRBJ1-6, the V gene TRBV7-9; perhaps TRBD1 as D (6 bases). Germline values: CDR1 SEHNR, CDR2 FQNEAQ (reference sequence). Between the trimmed V and J ends, which lost 5 bases and 5 bases, there was a span of 13 bases. The CDR3 is 15 amino acids.

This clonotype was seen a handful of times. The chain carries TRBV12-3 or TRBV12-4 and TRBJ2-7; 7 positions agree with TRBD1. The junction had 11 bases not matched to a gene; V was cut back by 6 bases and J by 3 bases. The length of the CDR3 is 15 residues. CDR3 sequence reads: CASRSNRGRDYEQYF. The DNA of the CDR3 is TGTGCCAGCAGGTCAAACAGGGGTAGGGACTACGAGCAGTACTTC.

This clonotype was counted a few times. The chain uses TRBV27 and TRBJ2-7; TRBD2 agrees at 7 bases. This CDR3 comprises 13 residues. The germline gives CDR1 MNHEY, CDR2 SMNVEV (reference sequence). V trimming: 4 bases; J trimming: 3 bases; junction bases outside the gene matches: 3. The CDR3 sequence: CASSWRENYEQYF. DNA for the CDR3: TGTGCCAGCAGTTGGCGGGAGAACTACGAGCAGTACTTC.

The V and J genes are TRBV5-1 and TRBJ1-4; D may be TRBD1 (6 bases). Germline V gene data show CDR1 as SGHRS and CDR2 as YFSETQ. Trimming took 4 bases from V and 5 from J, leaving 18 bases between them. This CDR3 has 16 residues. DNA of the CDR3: TGCGCCAGCAGCCCCATCGCGACAGGTTTAAATGAAAAACTGTTTTTT. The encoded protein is CASSPIATGLNEKLFF.

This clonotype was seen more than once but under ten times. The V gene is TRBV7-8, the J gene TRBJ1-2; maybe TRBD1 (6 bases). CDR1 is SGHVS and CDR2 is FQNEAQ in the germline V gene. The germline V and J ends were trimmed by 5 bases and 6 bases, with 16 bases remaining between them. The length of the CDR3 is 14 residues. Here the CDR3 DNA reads TGTGCCAGCAGCACTTTTGGGGGCATAAATGGCTACACCTTC. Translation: CASSTFGGINGYTF.

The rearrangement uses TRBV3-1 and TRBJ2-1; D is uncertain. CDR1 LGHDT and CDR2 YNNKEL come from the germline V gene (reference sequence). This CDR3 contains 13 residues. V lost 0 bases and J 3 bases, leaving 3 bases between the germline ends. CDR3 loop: CASSQEVYNEQFF. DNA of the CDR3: TGTGCCAGCAGCCAAGAGGTCTACAATGAGCAGTTCTTC.